This TCR beta chain was captured in a study of post-analysis software for immune sequencing data. The wider study: Relapsing-remitting, secondary progressive and progressive-relapsing forms of multiple sclerosis all featured among disease courses.

The sample holds a few counts of this clonotype. As yet, its antigen is unknown. The library was made from cDNA and included unique molecular identifiers. Each CDR3 protein gets one entry after TCRdb re-called the PCR reads with MiXCR. The sample lists 450,000 to 650,000 distinct CDR3 sequences, 44% occurring once. J gave up 7 bases and V 6 bases, and 2 bases lay outside the gene matches. The CDR3 runs to 12 residues. The germline gives CDR1 DFQATT, CDR2 SNEGSKA (reference sequence). General study results and limits: Controls showed significantly higher normalized Chao1 diversity than did multiple sclerosis patients. Patients had higher frequencies than controls of roughly five TRBV segments, including TRBV5-6, TRBV5-1 and TRBV20-1.

The sample was blood. The V gene is TRBV20-1, the J gene TRBJ2-1; 11 nucleotides align to TRBD2. The TCR was taken from a girl aged 5-17 years with multiple sclerosis. The CDR3 loop reads CSAGTSGNEQFF. CDR3 DNA sequence: TGCAGTGCAGGGACTAGCGGAAATGAGCAGTTCTTC.